One and the same sample provided the 10 T cell receptor beta chains below, sequenced in a study of T cell responses to AZD1222 COVID-19 vaccine (dated by TCRdb to 2020 to 2023). The library was prepared using the immunoSEQ multiplex PCR assay. TCRdb took this table from immuneACCESS and kept in-frame rearrangements with V and J called. Such tables lack part of the clones; where checked against another copy, unresolved V genes explain under half of the gap, and the rest is unexplained. This sample holds tens of thousands of clones; approximately 91% were observed only once. 5.5% to 7% of the sample belongs to the ten largest clones. The meaning of the sample's time point label: baseline before first vaccination. The sample here was peripheral blood, taken on day 0 of AZD1222 vaccination. These receptors were taken from an adult in good health.

The gene calls are TRBV4-1 and TRBJ2-2, with D uncertain. The CDR3 is 15 amino acids. Germline-derived CDR1 and CDR2 are MGHRA and YSYEKL. V was cut by 1 base and J by 5 bases, with 11 bases left in between. CDR3 DNA sequence: TGCGCCAGCAGCCAAGTGACACTCCCGACCGGGGAGCTGTTTTTT. It is translated as CASSQVTLPTGELFF.

V is TRBV5-4 and J is TRBJ2-1; D is ambiguous. Germline CDR1 and CDR2: SGHNT and YYREEE (reference sequence). The CDR3 runs 14 residues. Trimming stripped 0 bases from V and 8 bases from J, with 12 bases between. The CDR3 DNA sequence: TGTGCCAGCAGCTTGGCCGGCATTCTACATGAGCAGTTCTTC. Its protein is CASSLAGILHEQFF.

The rearrangement uses TRBV7-2 and TRBJ2-3, with D perhaps TRBD2 (5 bases). The CDR3 contains 14 residues. Germline loops: CDR1 SGHTA, CDR2 FQGNSA. The ends were cut back, 6 bases at V and 3 bases at J, with 13 bases in the middle. CDR3 sequence (DNA): TGTGCCAGCAGTGACTATCTGACGACAGATACGCAGTATTTT. Translating it yields CASSDYLTTDTQYF.

This clone was picked up one time. The CDR3 is CASSSTGTYNQPQHF. CDR3 DNA: TGCGCCAGCAGCTCTACCGGGACTTACAATCAGCCCCAGCATTTT. The rearrangement joins TRBV5-1 to TRBJ1-5; D is possibly TRBD1 (5 bases). The CDR3 is 15 residues long. V lost 3 bases and J 3 bases, leaving 13 bases between the germline ends. Germline CDR1 is SGHRS and CDR2 is YFSETQ. Supplemented by reference TRBV5-1 and TRBJ1-5, the full variable domain reads KAGVTQTPRYLIKTRGQQVTLSCSPISGHRSVSWYQQTPGQGLQFLFEYFSETQRNKGNFPGRFSGRQFSNSRSEMNVSTLELGDSALYLCASSSTGTYNQPQHFGDGTRLSIL.

Written as DNA, the CDR3 is TGTGCCAGCAGCCCGCCGGGACTAGCGGCTTTAAATTACGAGCAGTACTTC. Its translation is CASSPPGLAALNYEQYF. J is TRBJ2-7 and V is TRBV7-2; 11 positions match TRBD2. Germline CDR1 SGHTA, CDR2 FQGNSA. The CDR3 runs to 17 residues. The ends lost 5 bases at V and 4 bases at J; junction bases unmatched: 13.

The chain recombines TRBV11-2 with TRBJ2-7; TRBD1 aligns across 9 bases. CDR1 is SGHAT, CDR2 FQNNGV, per germline. CDR3 size: 16 residues. Trimming took 1 base from V and 1 from J; bases not matched to a gene: 5. In nucleotides, the CDR3 is TGTGCCAGCAGCTTAGTGCCCGGGACAGGGTCCTACGAGCAGTACTTC. Protein sequence: CASSLVPGTGSYEQYF.

The rearrangement uses TRBV6-1 and TRBJ1-1; 7 bases line up with TRBD1. Germline trimming cut 2 bases from V and 2 bases from J; bases unmatched to any gene: 5. Germline values: CDR1 MNHNS, CDR2 SASEGT. The CDR3 totals 15 residues. The CDR3: CASSEWDSLNTEAFF. DNA for the CDR3: TGTGCCAGCAGTGAATGGGACAGCTTAAACACTGAAGCTTTCTTT.

The rearrangement joins TRBV6-5 to TRBJ1-1, with a possible D match to TRBD1 (5 bases). The CDR3 is 15 residues long. Germline CDR1 and CDR2: MNHEY and SVGAGI. V was shortened by 2 bases and J by 2 bases, with 12 bases between the two germline ends. For the CDR3, the DNA is TGTGCCAGCAGTTACACGGGGGGGGGTAACACTGAAGCTTTCTTT. Residues: CASSYTGGGNTEAFF.

The chain is built from TRBV10-3 and TRBJ2-1; 9 bases line up with TRBD2. CDR1 ENHRY and CDR2 SYGVKD come from the germline V gene. The length of the CDR3 is 15 residues. V lost 3 bases, J lost 9 bases, and 9 bases stayed unmatched. Here the CDR3 reads CAISEGKAGGPEQFF. The CDR3 DNA sequence: TGTGCCATCAGTGAAGGTAAAGCGGGGGGCCCTGAGCAGTTCTTC.

The table lists this clone with a count of one. The CDR3 spells CAIRTGREEEETQYF. The CDR3 coding sequence is TGTGCCATCAGAACAGGGAGAGAGGAAGAAGAGACCCAGTACTTC. This chain connects TRBV10-3 to TRBJ2-5; a possible D gene is TRBD1 (6 bases). Germline CDR1 ENHRY, CDR2 SYGVKD. V lost 6 bases, J lost 3 bases, and 17 bases lay in between. The CDR3 has 15 amino acids.